Each of the 5 T cell receptor beta chains below was sequenced from the same sample in a study of vaccination effects on CD4 cells after COVID-19. No antigen has been assigned to these receptors. Assay used: immunoSEQ multiplex PCR; TCRdb lists only in-frame clones, some missing. The table has under 85,000 clones, 60% to 80% seen once. After expansion with viral peptide pools in the ViraFEST assay, antigen-specific CD4+ T cells were sequenced. The authors isolated CD4+ T cells after nine to eleven days of culture. The sample was CD4+ T cells from PBMCs cultured with HCoV-229E spike peptides, taken before COVID-19 vaccination. The origin of the receptors is a human donor who received a COVID-19 vaccine.

The chain recombines TRBV6-6 with TRBJ1-3; D remains unclear. The length of the CDR3 is 15 residues. Per germline, CDR1 MNHNY and CDR2 SVGAGI (reference sequence). The V end lost 5 bases, the J end lost 4 bases, and 15 bases lay between the germline ends. CDR3 coding DNA: TGTGCCAGCAGTGCTCAATACCCCCCCGGAAACACCATATATTTT. Protein product: CASSAQYPPGNTIYF.

V and J are TRBV6-4 and TRBJ2-7, with D possibly TRBD1 on 6 matching bases. V lost 6 bases and J 3 bases, leaving 21 bases between the germline ends. The CDR3 sequence is 16 residues long. In germline, CDR1 is MRHNA, CDR2 SNTAGT. The CDR3 sequence: CASREYSMDRLYEQYV. The CDR3 nucleotides read TGTGCCAGCAGGGAATATTCGATGGACAGACTCTACGAGCAGTACGTC.

This clone was seen once. The chain employs TRBV24-1 and TRBJ1-1, with D tentatively TRBD1 (6 bases). The V gene's germline CDR1 is KGHDR and CDR2 SFDVKD. The V end lost 9 bases, the J end lost 2 bases, and 15 bases lay between the germline ends. This CDR3 comprises 14 residues. The CDR3 DNA follows: TGTGCCACCCCACCGGACAGTGTAAACACTGAAGCTTTCTTT. This encodes CATPPDSVNTEAFF.

V is TRBV5-1 and J is TRBJ1-4; TRBD1 aligns across 8 bases. There are 14 residues in the CDR3. Germline V CDR1 and CDR2: SGHRS, YFSETQ. With 5 bases clipped from V and 8 bases from J, the junction kept 8 bases outside the gene matches. The CDR3 DNA reads TGCGCCAGCAGTGATCCCACAGGGGGAGAAAAACTGTTTTTT. This encodes CASSDPTGGEKLFF.

The chain joins TRBV19 to TRBJ1-3; D is perhaps TRBD1 (5 bases). The CDR3 totals 14 residues. V was pared by 8 bases and J by 2 bases, with 13 bases between. Germline V gives CDR1 LNHDA, CDR2 SQIVND (reference sequence). CDR3 residues: CASDRGAAGNTIYF. The CDR3 DNA sequence: TGTGCCAGTGATCGGGGCGCGGCTGGAAACACCATATATTTT.